The 28 T cell receptor beta chains listed next were all sequenced from one sample in a study of cytomegalovirus exposure and HLA in healthy donors. TCRdb keeps only in-frame clones here, not all; method: immunoSEQ multiplex PCR. This sample has tens of thousands of clones, with roughly 89% found just once. The sample taken for sequencing was PBMCs. The receptors here all came from a woman aged 18-30 years in good health and CMV-seronegative.

The chain has TRBV30 and TRBJ2-3; D might be TRBD2 (6 bases). V lost 2 bases, J lost 2 bases, and 14 bases lay in between. CDR3 size: 15 residues. Germline V gene lookup returns CDR1 GTSNPN and CDR2 SVGIG (reference sequence). The DNA of the CDR3 is TGTGCCTGGAGTCGGGGGACTTACGCCACAGATACGCAGTATTTT. It is translated as CAWSRGTYATDTQYF.

This chain connects TRBV28 to TRBJ2-3; D possibly corresponds to TRBD2 (5 bases). V shed 4 bases and J shed 2 bases, with 10 bases lying between them. Germline CDR1 reads MDHEN; CDR2 reads SYDVKM. This CDR3 contains 14 residues. Here the CDR3 DNA reads TGTGCCAGCAGTTACACTAGACACACAGATACGCAGTATTTT. This gives the protein CASSYTRHTDTQYF.

This sequence joins TRBV18 and TRBJ1-4; 8 bases align to TRBD1. The germline gives CDR1 KGHSH, CDR2 LQKENI. V shed 3 bases and J 8 bases; nucleotides not matched to a gene: 5. This CDR3 comprises 14 residues. CDR3 nucleotides: TGTGCCAGCTCACCTACAGGGGGAGACGAAAAACTGTTTTTT. It specifies CASSPTGGDEKLFF.

J is TRBJ2-1 and V is TRBV11-3; D not certain. This CDR3 region has 15 residues. From germline, CDR1 is SGHNT and CDR2 YENEEA. With 5 bases removed from V and 0 bases from J, the gap between germline ends came to 11 bases. The chain's CDR3 is CASSQSVNSYNEQFF. DNA of the CDR3: TGTGCCAGCAGCCAGAGCGTCAACTCCTACAATGAGCAGTTCTTC.

The rearrangement joins TRBV2 to TRBJ2-4; the D is unclear. The CDR3 consists of 15 residues. V lost 7 bases and J 0 bases, leaving 13 bases between the germline ends. Germline V lookup: CDR1 SNHLY, CDR2 FYNNEI. The CDR3 DNA sequence: TGTGCCAGCAAGAGGCAGCTTCTAGCCAAAAACATTCAGTACTTC. It codes for CASKRQLLAKNIQYF.

This clone was detected only once. The V and J genes are TRBV7-2 and TRBJ2-2; 10 bases fit TRBD2. The CDR3 loop spans 15 amino acids. Germline V gene lookup returns CDR1 SGHTA and CDR2 FQGNSA. V lost 5 bases and J lost 7; bases outside the gene matches: 7. The CDR3 nucleotides are TGTGCCAGCAGCACCCTAGCGGGAGCGGTCGGGGAGCTGTTTTTT. It yields the protein CASSTLAGAVGELFF.

In this sample, this clone is medium-sized. CDR3 nucleotide sequence: TGTGCCAGCAGCACCGGGACTCATAGCTCCTACGAGCAGTACTTC. Translating gives CASSTGTHSSYEQYF. V and J are TRBV5-6 and TRBJ2-7; D perhaps matches TRBD2 (6 bases). Per germline, CDR1 SGHDT and CDR2 YYEEEE. V lost 4 bases and J 0 bases, leaving 14 bases between the germline ends. The CDR3 totals 15 residues. Combining the CDR3 with reference TRBV5-6 and TRBJ2-7 gives the whole variable domain DAGVTQSPTHLIKTRGQQVTLRCSPKSGHDTVSWYQQALGQGPQFIFQYYEEEERQRGNFPDRFSGHQFPNYSSELNVNALLLGDSALYLCASSTGTHSSYEQYFGPGTRLTVT.

The table lists this clone with a few counts. CDR3 sequence: CASSSGQGTSEQYF. The CDR3 DNA reads TGTGCCAGCAGCTCGGGACAGGGTACAAGCGAGCAGTACTTC. The rearrangement joins TRBV5-5 to TRBJ2-7, with 9 bases fitting TRBD1. V trimming: 3 bases; J trimming: 6 bases; junction bases outside the gene matches: 7. Germline loops: CDR1 SGHKS, CDR2 YYEKEE (reference sequence). The CDR3 has 14 residues.

This clone was seen a single time. V usage is TRBV9 and J usage is TRBJ2-3, with D tentatively TRBD1 (6 bases). Germline V gene sequence: CDR1 SGDLS, CDR2 YYNGEE. The CDR3 covers 17 residues. With 3 bases removed from V and 2 bases from J, the gap between germline ends came to 19 bases. DNA of the CDR3: TGTGCCAGCAGCGCCGACAGGACCCTTACCTCCACAGATACGCAGTATTTT. Translation gives CASSADRTLTSTDTQYF.

The genes are TRBV11-2 and TRBJ2-1; D call uncertain. V was trimmed by 3 bases and J by 0 bases, leaving 9 bases between them. CDR1 and CDR2 from the germline V gene are SGHAT and FQNNGV. CDR3 length: 15 residues. The CDR3: CASSFSSASYNEQFF. CDR3 nucleotides: TGTGCCAGCAGCTTCTCCAGCGCCTCCTACAATGAGCAGTTCTTC.

The genes are TRBV28 and TRBJ2-5; 7 bases are shared with TRBD1. Per the germline V gene, CDR1 is MDHEN and CDR2 is SYDVKM. The V gene end was trimmed by 5 bases and the J gene end by 4 bases; junction bases not matched to a gene: 7. CDR3 length equals 14 residues. The CDR3 bases are TGTGCCAGCAGTCAAACAGGGGTTTTAGAGACCCAGTACTTC. Amino acids: CASSQTGVLETQYF.

The chain combines TRBV9 with TRBJ2-7; perhaps TRBD2 as D (5 bases). V was clipped by 3 bases and J by 0 bases, with 16 bases between them. Germline V CDR1 and CDR2: SGDLS, YYNGEE. CDR3 length: 16 residues. The chain's CDR3 is CASSAGERPFSYEQYF. DNA of the CDR3: TGTGCCAGCAGCGCTGGGGAGAGGCCCTTCTCCTACGAGCAGTACTTC.

The chain links TRBV7-3 to TRBJ2-1, with 10 bases identical to TRBD2. The germline CDR1 and CDR2 sequences are SGHTA and FQGTGA. Losses at the gene ends were 4 bases for V and 3 bases for J; bases not matched to a gene: 12. The CDR3 is 18 amino acids. The chain's CDR3 is CASSSSGRAGSGYNEQFF. CDR3 nucleotide sequence: TGTGCCAGCAGCTCAAGCGGGAGGGCCGGCTCAGGCTACAATGAGCAGTTCTTC.

CDR3 DNA: TGTGCCAGCAGTTCAGACAAGAACACTGAAGCTTTCTTT. Residues: CASSSDKNTEAFF. V usage is TRBV27 and J usage is TRBJ1-1; the D is unclear. This CDR3 is 13 amino acids long. The ends were cut back, 4 bases at V and 1 base at J, with 7 bases in the middle. Germline-derived CDR1 and CDR2 are MNHEY and SMNVEV (reference sequence).

This clone was detected many times. The rearrangement joins TRBV2 to TRBJ2-7, with D hard to call. This CDR3 is built from 14 residues. Germline V gene lookup returns CDR1 SNHLY and CDR2 FYNNEI. V dropped 7 bases and J dropped 3 bases, with 16 bases sitting between them. This CDR3 reads CASKSQAPVYEQYF. CDR3 in DNA: TGTGCCAGCAAAAGCCAGGCCCCGGTCTACGAGCAGTACTTC. Supplemented by reference TRBV2 and TRBJ2-7, the full variable domain reads EPEVTQTPSHQVTQMGQEVILRCVPISNHLYFYWYRQILGQKVEFLVSFYNNEISEKSEIFDDQFSVERPDGSNFTLKIRSTKLEDSAMYFCASKSQAPVYEQYFGPGTRLTVT.

This chain uses TRBV21-1 with TRBJ2-2; TRBD1 was called by the table and not checked on the DNA. TRBV21-1 is given as a pseudogene. The CDR3 consists of 16 residues. The CDR3 here is CASSPPPRADTGELFF. In DNA, the CDR3 is TGTGCCAGCAGCCCTCCCCCCAGGGCAGACACCGGGGAGCTGTTTTTT.

CDR3 residues: CASRLGVGSSYEQYF. The CDR3 region has the DNA TGTGCCAGCAGGCTCGGGGTCGGGAGCTCCTACGAGCAGTACTTC. The genes are TRBV28 and TRBJ2-7; the D gene is possibly TRBD2 (6 bases). The CDR3 loop spans 15 amino acids. Germline-derived CDR1 and CDR2 are MDHEN and SYDVKM. Deletions cut 6 bases from V and 0 bases from J, with 15 bases between. The variable domain in full, completed from reference TRBV28 and TRBJ2-7, reads DVKVTQSSRYLVKRTGEKVFLECVQDMDHENMFWYRQDPGLGLRLIYFSYDVKMKEKGDIPEGYSVSREKKERFSLILESASTNQTSMYLCASRLGVGSSYEQYFGPGTRLTVT.

This CDR3 reads CASSARGAGANVLTF. The CDR3 region has the DNA TGTGCCAGCAGCGCTCGGGGGGCTGGGGCCAACGTCCTGACTTTC. This chain links TRBV6-1 with TRBJ2-6; 7 nucleotides match TRBD2. The CDR3 sequence is 15 residues long. Germline CDR1 is MNHNS and CDR2 is SASEGT. The V segment lost 6 bases and the J segment 2 bases; nucleotides outside the gene matches: 4.

The chain links TRBV9 to TRBJ2-7; 12 nucleotides line up with TRBD1. This CDR3 is 15 amino acids long. The V and J ends lost 3 bases and 3 bases, in that order; junction bases with no gene match: 4. Per germline, CDR1 SGDLS and CDR2 YYNGEE. CDR3 loop: CASSGGTGGSYEQYF. The CDR3 nucleotides read TGTGCCAGCAGCGGCGGGACAGGGGGCAGCTACGAGCAGTACTTC.

The chain recombines TRBV7-8 with TRBJ1-5; a possible D gene is TRBD1 (6 bases). Trimming took 4 bases from V and 0 from J, leaving 16 bases between them. Germline assignment: CDR1 SGHVS and CDR2 FQNEAQ. CDR3 length: 17 residues. As DNA, the CDR3 is TGTGCCAGCAGCTACCAGCCCGGACAGTATAGCAATCAGCCCCAGCATTTT. The encoded protein is CASSYQPGQYSNQPQHF. Complete variable domain (other parts from reference TRBV7-8 and TRBJ1-5): GAGVSQSPRYKVAKRGQDVALRCDPISGHVSLFWYQQALGQGPEFLTYFQNEAQLDKSGLPSDRFFAERPEGSVSTLKIQRTQQEDSAVYLCASSYQPGQYSNQPQHFGDGTRLSIL.

The chain is built from TRBV6-1 and TRBJ2-7; D is unresolved. This CDR3 is built from 13 residues. V was cut by 2 bases and J by 5 bases, with 10 bases left in between. Germline V lookup: CDR1 MNHNS, CDR2 SASEGT. The CDR3 is CASSEIRLHEQYF. The CDR3 bases are TGTGCCAGCAGTGAAATCCGACTCCACGAGCAGTACTTC.

This chain connects TRBV5-1 to TRBJ2-3, with 10 bases that match TRBD2. The V and J ends lost 0 bases and 2 bases, in that order; junction bases with no gene match: 9. CDR3 length equals 18 residues. Germline assignment: CDR1 SGHRS and CDR2 YFSETQ. The DNA for the CDR3 is TGCGCCAGCAGCTTGGCCCTAGCGGGAGTTAGCGCCACAGATACGCAGTATTTT. It specifies CASSLALAGVSATDTQYF.

The J gene is TRBJ2-7, the V gene TRBV7-3; 9 nucleotides align to TRBD1. V gave up 5 bases and J gave up 3 bases; unmatched junction bases: 5. Germline V gene data show CDR1 as SGHTA and CDR2 as FQGTGA. The CDR3 loop spans 14 amino acids. The CDR3 bases are TGTGCCAGCAGCCCACAGGGGGCGGGCTACGAGCAGTACTTC. Protein product: CASSPQGAGYEQYF.

V gene TRBV7-2 combines with J gene TRBJ2-5, with 7 nucleotides matching TRBD2. This CDR3 comprises 17 residues. V lost 3 bases and J lost 2; bases outside the gene matches: 12. Germline CDR1 and CDR2: SGHTA and FQGNSA. CDR3 DNA: TGTGCCAGCAGCTTTGGGGCCAGCGGGGCCGGTCAAGAGACCCAGTACTTC. Translated, it gives CASSFGASGAGQETQYF.

The rearrangement uses TRBV28 and TRBJ2-5, with 7 bases identical to TRBD1. The CDR3 contains 16 residues. Germline CDR1 and CDR2: MDHEN and SYDVKM. V gave up 6 bases and J gave up 9 bases; unmatched junction bases: 19. Written as DNA, the CDR3 is TGTGCCAGCAGCCTCCCCCGGACAGGCTCGCCCGGGGCCCAGTACTTC. Encoded protein: CASSLPRTGSPGAQYF.

The rearrangement joins TRBV6-1 to TRBJ1-1; TRBD1 is a possible D gene (5 bases). V was clipped by 7 bases and J by 4 bases, with 16 bases between them. CDR1 MNHNS and CDR2 SASEGT come from the germline V gene. CDR3 length: 14 amino acids. CDR3 nucleotides: TGTGCCAGCAAGGGCAGGGTACGATTCACTGAAGCTTTCTTT. Protein sequence: CASKGRVRFTEAFF.

The V and J genes are TRBV6-1 and TRBJ1-2; 9 positions agree with TRBD1. In germline, CDR1 is MNHNS, CDR2 SASEGT. The ends lost 7 bases at V and 8 bases at J; junction bases unmatched: 14. This CDR3 contains 15 residues. In DNA form, the CDR3 reads TGTGCCAGCATTAGAACCGGGACAGGGATCTACGGCTACACCTTC. Protein: CASIRTGTGIYGYTF.

This clone is termed medium-sized. The rearrangement joins TRBV27 to TRBJ1-2, with D perhaps matching TRBD1 (6 bases). CDR1 MNHEY and CDR2 SMNVEV come from the germline V gene (reference sequence). V was pared by 5 bases and J by 2 bases, with 24 bases between. This CDR3 is 18 amino acids long. The chain's CDR3 is CASSPFLVRTEYNYGYTF. The CDR3 DNA sequence: TGTGCCAGCAGTCCCTTCTTAGTCAGGACAGAATACAACTATGGCTACACCTTC.